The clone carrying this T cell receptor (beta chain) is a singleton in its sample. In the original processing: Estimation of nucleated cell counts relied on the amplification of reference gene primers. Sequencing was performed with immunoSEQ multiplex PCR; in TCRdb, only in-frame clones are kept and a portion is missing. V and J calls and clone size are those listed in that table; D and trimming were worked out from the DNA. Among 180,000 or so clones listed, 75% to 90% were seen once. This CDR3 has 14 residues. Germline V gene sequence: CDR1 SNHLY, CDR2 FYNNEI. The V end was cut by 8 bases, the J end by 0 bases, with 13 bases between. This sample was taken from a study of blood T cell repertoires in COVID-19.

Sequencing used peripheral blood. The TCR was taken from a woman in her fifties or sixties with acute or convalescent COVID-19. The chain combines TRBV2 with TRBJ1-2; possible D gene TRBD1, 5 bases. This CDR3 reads CASGRDGANYGYTF. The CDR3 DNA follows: TGTGCCAGCGGGCGGGACGGAGCTAACTATGGCTACACCTTC.